This T cell receptor beta chain comes out of a study of shared clonotypes between healthy human individuals (dated by TCRdb to 2018 to 2021). The study in broad terms: The cohort included three men and a couple of women between 18 and 49 years of age. For each donor, CD4 naive and CD4 memory were each run on three plates, CD8 naive on two plates, and CD8 memory on one plate. To estimate repertoire size and how much clonotype sharing occurs between individuals, the study deeply sequenced the blood TCR repertoires of about five healthy adults. To increase sequencing depth and limit assay-specific biases, different laboratories used diverse techniques to prepare libraries and sequence TCR repertoires. Leukapheresis yielded between about 0.9 and 8.9 billion PBMCs per donor.

A word on this clone: Its antigen remains undetermined. Per-base quality was not reported, and no clone a single base away is much larger than it.

What the authors observed across the whole study: Because the study included only a small number of donors, the genetic and exposure-history diversity represented was limited. Across a few donors, approximately 4.6% of naive CD4, 3.5% of naive CD8, under 2.5% of memory CD4, and 0.4% of memory CD8 clonotypes were shared. Pairwise subsampling led to the expectation that sequencing depth would affect the degree of clonotype sharing among donors. Naive subsets generally had larger estimated clonotype richness than memory subsets. Rarefaction of sorted-subset datasets indicated incomplete sequencing despite the large sequencing depth. Sampling was limited to blood, and TCR repertoires in tissue likely differ from TCR repertoires in blood. Clonotypes shared by all four sorted-subset donors showed higher generation probabilities than non-shared clonotypes.

Measured from the cysteine to the phenylalanine, the CDR3 is 17 residues long. The retained sequence is limited to the CDR3, 51 bases, with the frame set at the first base. Sequences MGHRA (CDR1) and YSYEKL (CDR2) are obtained from the germline V gene. V and J are truncated by 4 bases and 8 bases respectively, leaving an intervening sequence of 24 bases. Using the deep immunoSEQ assay, multiplex PCR amplified TCR CDR3 regions from genomic DNA. For each cell subset, the extracted genomic DNA was distributed evenly across all wells of several immunoSEQ 96-well plates, and each plate served as one replicate. For sorted subsets, 200 ng of genomic DNA, equivalent to 30,000 or so T cell genomes, went into each replicate PCR. The purified libraries were quantified using a Qubit 3.0 fluorometer, sized with a Bioanalyzer 2100, and then quantified again using the KAPA Library Quantification kit. Every immunoSEQ 96-well plate was sequenced on a dedicated single-read 150-cycle Illumina NextSeq 550 flow cell. The source study handled its data this way. Because only junctional sequences without quality scores were contained in the immunoSEQ output, filtering matching that applied to full-length reads could not be performed. To assign V/J genes and CDR3, sequences were annotated using PyIR, a Python wrapper for IgBLAST v1.9, with IMGT germline references. Reads were removed for weak V/J assignments (E-value above 1e-6), missing CDR3, stop codons, out-of-frame junctions, or ambiguous translated residues. V3J clonotypes were defined as sequences sharing an identical inferred V gene, J gene, and CDR3 amino acid sequence. To compute the percentage overlap between repertoires, the number of shared unique clonotypes was divided by the size of the smaller repertoire. Richness of each repertoire was evaluated using RTK rarefaction, the Chao1 estimator, and Recon v2.1 estimates of unobserved clonotypes. Generation probabilities for all TCRbeta clonotypes obtained by the gDNA method from four donors were computed using OLGA. In its TCRdb copy, this immuneACCESS table keeps in-frame sequences only and misses some clones. Where compared with another copy, unresolved V genes explain less than half of these, and the others have no known cause. That table furnishes V, J and clone size, whereas the DNA furnished D and trimming. Recorded for this sample are approximately 1,500,000 clones; approximately 98% of them occurred a single time. 0.4% to 0.55% of the sample is held by the ten biggest clonotypes.

Donors were healthy HIV-negative adults with no recently reported acute infections or vaccinations. All donors were Caucasian adults living in Nashville, Tennessee, USA. CD4+ T cells were enriched through magnetic negative selection, after which naive cells were positively selected on CD45RA and the remaining negative fraction served as the memory subset. Blood was obtained by leukapheresis, after which PBMCs were separated by Ficoll-Histopaque density gradient centrifugation and cryopreserved in liquid nitrogen vapor phase. Purity and quantity of every magnetically sorted T cell population were checked by analytical flow cytometry. Each sorted fraction had its genomic DNA isolated and then quantified by UV absorbance on a Nanodrop 2000c.

The sequenced sample consisted of naive CD4+ T cells sorted from blood. The cell subset or site label here, explained by the study, means: CD45RA+ positively selected. This chain is built from TRBV4-1 and TRBJ2-1; 6 matching bases give a weak D call of TRBD2. The TCR was taken from a young man in good health. The CDR3 protein is CASSRRAGRPGGHEQFF. The nucleotides read TGCGCCAGCAGCCGACGTGCCGGCCGACCTGGAGGGCATGAGCAGTTCTTC.